The entry that follows covers one TCR beta chain sequence. The antigen remains undetermined. Trimming took 3 bases from V and 10 from J; bases not matched to a gene: 6. The CDR3 runs 15 residues. The germline gives CDR1 SGHNT, CDR2 YENEEA. As it was prepared, the TCRbeta library received unique molecular identifiers. TCRdb re-analysed the PCR reads in MiXCR, keeping a single row per CDR3 protein. This table holds around 800,000 distinct CDR3 sequences, 15% to 20% found once. This entry is derived from a study of T-cell reconstitution after alpha-beta-depleted transplantation in children. Study-wide points: The study reportedly traced alpha-beta T cells about two months after transplant to several hundred expanded graft clones. Hyperexpanded clones declined; after one year, newly produced T cells mostly supplied diversity. Where some patients showed high TCRbeta diversity at day 60, it came from recipient T cells and thymic progenitors that had survived.

The material was PBMCs, mostly from graft donor cells, obtained 360 days after TCRalphabeta/CD19-depleted stem cell transplant. The sequence was obtained from a male patient younger than 18 who had a stem cell transplant for acute lymphoblastic leukemia, so the T cells may come from the graft donor. The chain carries TRBV11-3 and TRBJ2-1; TRBD2 matches at 13 bases. This chain's CDR3 is CASSFRTSGSGEQFF. The CDR3 nucleotides are TGTGCCAGCAGCTTCCGGACTAGCGGGAGTGGCGAGCAGTTCTTC.